The 16 T cell receptor beta chains given below trace back to one sample, sequenced in a study of regulatory T cells in long-lasting Graves disease. The time point denotes: persistent/refractory GD, antithyroid drugs over 5 years with positive TRAb. Scientists built the TCR library using RNA that was extracted from PBMCs. CDR3-region Arm-PCR and iRepertoire HTBI primers produced the TCR beta libraries. MiXCR, applied by TCRdb to the multiplex PCR reads, yields one record per CDR3 protein. The sample lists under 500,000 distinct CDR3 sequences, less than 25% occurring once. The source was peripheral blood mononuclear cells (PBMCs), collected when the disease was refractory, from a patient treated with antithyroid drugs. These receptors came from a female donor with Graves disease.

The rearrangement joins TRBV30 to TRBJ2-3; 8 nucleotides line up with TRBD2. Germline V CDR1 and CDR2: GTSNPN, SVGIG (reference sequence). CDR3 length equals 19 residues. The V segment lost 0 bases and the J segment 1 base; nucleotides outside the gene matches: 15. The CDR3 nucleotides are TGTGCCTGGAGTGTACACTTAGGGTCGACTAGCGCCCGCACAGATACGCAGTATTTT. It translates to CAWSVHLGSTSARTDTQYF.

This clonotype was observed many times. The chain couples TRBV27 to TRBJ2-7; perhaps TRBD1 as D (6 bases). V was shortened by 2 bases and J by 3 bases, with 11 bases between the two germline ends. The CDR3 length is 14 residues. The V gene's germline CDR1 is MNHEY and CDR2 SMNVEV (reference sequence). The CDR3, as DNA: TGTGCCAGCAGTTTAGGGGGACAATACTACGAGCAGTACTTC. Its protein product is CASSLGGQYYEQYF.

V and J are TRBV28 and TRBJ1-4; D perhaps matches TRBD1 (5 bases). Germline-derived CDR1 and CDR2 are MDHEN and SYDVKM. The CDR3 spans 16 residues. Trimming left V 9 bases short and J 7 bases short, with 24 bases between. CDR3 region: CASRRVTNLAGEKLFF. The CDR3 DNA reads as TGTGCCAGTCGCAGGGTGACAAATCTCGCGGGTGAAAAACTGTTTTTT.

The chain links TRBV6-2 or TRBV6-3 to TRBJ2-2; D remains unclear. Deletions cut 7 bases from V and 2 bases from J, with 8 bases between. Per the germline V gene, CDR1 is MNHEY and CDR2 is SVGEGT. The CDR3 is made up of 13 amino acids. The CDR3 region has the DNA TGTGCCAGCAACTTATTTAACACCGGGGAGCTGTTTTTT. Its protein product is CASNLFNTGELFF.

This clonotype was detected a few times. The rearrangement uses TRBV27 and TRBJ2-3; 7 nucleotides match TRBD1. Germline-derived CDR1 and CDR2 are MNHEY and SMNVEV (reference sequence). This CDR3 has 14 amino acids. Germline trimming cut 6 bases from V and 5 bases from J; bases unmatched to any gene: 8. This CDR3 is CASSPDRVRDTQYF. In nucleotides, the CDR3 is TGTGCCAGCAGCCCTGACAGGGTTCGAGATACGCAGTATTTT.

This clonotype appeared once. V usage is TRBV7-3 and J usage is TRBJ2-1; 8 bases match TRBD2. The CDR3 loop spans 15 amino acids. Losses at the gene ends were 2 bases for V and 6 bases for J; bases not matched to a gene: 6. Germline CDR1 is SGHTA and CDR2 is FQGTGA. Here the CDR3 DNA reads TGTGCCAGCAGCTTAGGTGGACTAGCCCCCAATGAGCAGTTCTTC. Residues: CASSLGGLAPNEQFF.

In this sample, this clonotype turned up many times. This rearrangement joins TRBV20-1 to TRBJ2-7, with D tentatively TRBD2 (6 bases). The V and J ends lost 1 base and 4 bases respectively, with 17 bases between them. CDR1 and CDR2 from the germline V gene are DFQATT and SNEGSKA (reference sequence). This CDR3 comprises 15 residues. In nucleotides, the CDR3 is TGCAGTGCTAGAGGTCAGGACGGGAGTGGGTACGAGCAGTACTTC. This gives the protein CSARGQDGSGYEQYF.

In its sample, this clonotype was seen many times. The chain uses TRBV2 and TRBJ2-7, with 7 bases aligning to TRBD1. This CDR3 is built from 13 residues. V was pared by 7 bases and J by 2 bases, with 5 bases of the junction left unmatched. Germline CDR1 reads SNHLY; CDR2 reads FYNNEI. Written as DNA, the CDR3 is TGTGCCAGCACCGGGACAGCCACCTACGAGCAGTACTTC. Translating it yields CASTGTATYEQYF.

There are a few counts of this clonotype. This chain connects TRBV19 to TRBJ2-5, with D maybe TRBD1 (6 bases). Per germline, CDR1 LNHDA and CDR2 SQIVND (reference sequence). CDR3 length: 15 amino acids. Trimming stripped 4 bases from V and 3 bases from J, with 15 bases between. CDR3: CASSTSRQEKETQYF. In DNA form, the CDR3 reads TGTGCCAGTAGTACCTCGCGACAGGAGAAAGAGACCCAGTACTTC. The full variable domain, with the rest looked up from reference TRBV19 and TRBJ2-5, is DGGITQSPKYLFRKEGQNVTLSCEQNLNHDAMYWYRQDPGQGLRLIYYSQIVNDFQKGDIAEGYSVSREKKESFPLTVTSAQKNPTAFYLCASSTSRQEKETQYFGPGTRLLVL.

The chain couples TRBV19 to TRBJ1-1; the D gene is possibly TRBD1 (6 bases). The CDR3 is made up of 13 amino acids. V dropped 1 base and J dropped 8 bases, with 11 bases sitting between them. Germline V lookup: CDR1 LNHDA, CDR2 SQIVND (reference sequence). CDR3 region: CASSIGWTDEAFF. DNA for the CDR3: TGTGCCAGTAGTATAGGTTGGACAGACGAAGCTTTCTTT. Full variable domain (remainder filled in from reference TRBV19 and TRBJ1-1): DGGITQSPKYLFRKEGQNVTLSCEQNLNHDAMYWYRQDPGQGLRLIYYSQIVNDFQKGDIAEGYSVSREKKESFPLTVTSAQKNPTAFYLCASSIGWTDEAFFGQGTRLTVV.

The chain links TRBV4-2 to TRBJ2-2, with D possibly being TRBD2 (5 bases). The CDR3 contains 14 residues. Germline V gene sequence: CDR1 LGHNA, CDR2 YNFKEQ. The V end lost 0 bases, the J end lost 7 bases, and 9 bases lay between the germline ends. CDR3: CASSQESGVGELFF. The CDR3 DNA sequence: TGTGCCAGCAGCCAAGAGTCCGGGGTCGGGGAGCTGTTTTTT.

This clonotype was seen repeatedly, ten times or more. V usage is TRBV12-3 or TRBV12-4 and J usage is TRBJ2-6; tentatively, D is TRBD1 (6 bases). V lost 6 bases, J lost 4 bases, and 10 bases lay in between. CDR3 length equals 14 residues. DNA for the CDR3: TGTGCCAGCAGCACTACAGGGGGGGCCAACGTCCTGACTTTC. This translates into CASSTTGGANVLTF.

Only a few counts were recorded for this clonotype. The chain recombines TRBV19 with TRBJ1-2; maybe TRBD1 (5 bases). V was cut by 3 bases and J by 1 base, with 9 bases left in between. Germline V gene data show CDR1 as LNHDA and CDR2 as SQIVND (reference sequence). The CDR3 extends over 14 amino acids. The CDR3 reads CASSIADSNYGYTF. In nucleotides, the CDR3 is TGTGCCAGTAGTATCGCCGACAGTAACTATGGCTACACCTTC.

This rearrangement joins TRBV19 to TRBJ1-4; D unclear. The CDR3 contains 16 residues. Looked up from germline, CDR1 is LNHDA and CDR2 is SQIVND (reference sequence). The V end lost 7 bases, the J end lost 5 bases, and 20 bases lay between the germline ends. CDR3 sequence (DNA): TGTGCCAGTACCACCTTAGGCAACTTCGCGAATGAAAAACTGTTTTTT. It yields the protein CASTTLGNFANEKLFF.

This clonotype has a single count. One base away lies a much larger clone, so this may be a sequencing read error. This chain links TRBV6-1 with TRBJ1-5; D gene unclear. This CDR3 contains 14 residues. The germline V gene encodes CDR1 MNHNS and CDR2 SASEGT. DNA for the CDR3: TGTACCAGCAGTCGGACGGACCGGAATCAGCCCCAGCATTTT. Its translation: CTSSRTDRNQPQHF.

This clonotype was counted a few times. This may come from a read error, since a much larger clone is one base off. The chain joins TRBV28 to TRBJ2-7; the D is unclear. The germline gives CDR1 MDHEN, CDR2 SYDVKM. The CDR3 is made up of 16 amino acids. This CDR3 reads CASSFGWRMGTYEQCF. In DNA, the CDR3 is TGTGCCAGCAGTTTTGGTTGGCGGATGGGAACCTACGAGCAGTGCTTC.